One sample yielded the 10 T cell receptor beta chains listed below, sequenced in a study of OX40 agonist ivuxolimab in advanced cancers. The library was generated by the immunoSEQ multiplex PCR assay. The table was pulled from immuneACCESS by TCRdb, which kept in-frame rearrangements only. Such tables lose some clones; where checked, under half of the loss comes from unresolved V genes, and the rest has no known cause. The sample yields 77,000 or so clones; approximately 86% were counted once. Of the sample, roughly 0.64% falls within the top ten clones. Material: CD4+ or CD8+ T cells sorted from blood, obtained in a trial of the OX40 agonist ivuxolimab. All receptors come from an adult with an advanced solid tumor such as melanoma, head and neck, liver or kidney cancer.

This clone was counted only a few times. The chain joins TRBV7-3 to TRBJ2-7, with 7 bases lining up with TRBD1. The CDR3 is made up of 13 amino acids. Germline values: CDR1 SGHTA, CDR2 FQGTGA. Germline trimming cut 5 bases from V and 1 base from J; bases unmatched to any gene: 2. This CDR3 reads CASSPTGSYEQYF. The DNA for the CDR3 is TGTGCCAGCAGCCCGACAGGGTCCTACGAGCAGTACTTC.

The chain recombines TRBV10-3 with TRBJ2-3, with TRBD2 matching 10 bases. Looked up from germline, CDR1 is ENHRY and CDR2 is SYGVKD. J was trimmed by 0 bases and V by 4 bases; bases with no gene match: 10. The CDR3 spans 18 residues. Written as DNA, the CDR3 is TGTGCCATCAGTGTAAAGGTCGCTAGCGGGGGTAGCACAGATACGCAGTATTTT. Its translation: CAISVKVASGGSTDTQYF.

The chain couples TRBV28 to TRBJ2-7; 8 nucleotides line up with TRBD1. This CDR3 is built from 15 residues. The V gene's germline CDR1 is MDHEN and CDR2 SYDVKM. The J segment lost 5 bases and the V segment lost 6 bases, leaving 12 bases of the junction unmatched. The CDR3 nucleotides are TGTGCCAGCAGATCTGGAGGGACAGGCGCTGACGAGCAGTACTTC. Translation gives CASRSGGTGADEQYF.

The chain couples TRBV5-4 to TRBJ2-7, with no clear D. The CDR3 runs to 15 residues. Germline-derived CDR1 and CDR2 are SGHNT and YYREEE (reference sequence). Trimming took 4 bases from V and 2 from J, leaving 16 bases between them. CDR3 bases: TGTGCCAGCAGCACAGAGCCCCAGGTCACCTACGAGCAGTACTTC. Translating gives CASSTEPQVTYEQYF.

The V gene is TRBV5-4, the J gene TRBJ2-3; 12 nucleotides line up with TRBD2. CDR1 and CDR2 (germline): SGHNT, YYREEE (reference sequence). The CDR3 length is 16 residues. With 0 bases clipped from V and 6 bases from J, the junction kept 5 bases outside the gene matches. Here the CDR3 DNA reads TGTGCCAGCAGCTTGGCACTAGCGGGGGGTGCGGATACGCAGTATTTT. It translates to CASSLALAGGADTQYF.

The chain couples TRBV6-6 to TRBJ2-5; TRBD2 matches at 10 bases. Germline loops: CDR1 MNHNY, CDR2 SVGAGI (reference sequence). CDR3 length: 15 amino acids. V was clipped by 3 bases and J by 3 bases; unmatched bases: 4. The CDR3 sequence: CASSYSGGREETQYF. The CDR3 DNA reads TGTGCCAGCAGTTATAGCGGGGGGAGGGAAGAGACCCAGTACTTC.

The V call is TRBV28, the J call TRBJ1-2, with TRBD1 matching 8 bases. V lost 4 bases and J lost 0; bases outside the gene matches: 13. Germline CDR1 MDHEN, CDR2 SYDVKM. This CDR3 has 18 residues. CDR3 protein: CASSSPKGQGPSNYGYTF. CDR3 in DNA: TGTGCCAGCAGTTCCCCCAAAGGACAGGGACCCTCTAACTATGGCTACACCTTC.

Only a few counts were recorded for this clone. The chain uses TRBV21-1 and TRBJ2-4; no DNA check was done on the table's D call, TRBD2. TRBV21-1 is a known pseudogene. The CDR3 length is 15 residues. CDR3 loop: CASSRRGRAKNIQYF. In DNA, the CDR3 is TGTGCCAGCAGCCGGAGGGGACGAGCCAAAAACATTCAGTACTTC.

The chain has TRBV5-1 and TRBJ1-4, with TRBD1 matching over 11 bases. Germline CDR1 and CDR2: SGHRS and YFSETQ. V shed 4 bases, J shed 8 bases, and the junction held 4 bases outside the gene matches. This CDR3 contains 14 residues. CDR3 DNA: TGCGCCAGCAGCAAGGGACAGGGGGTGGAAAAACTGTTTTTT. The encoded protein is CASSKGQGVEKLFF.

CDR3 region: CASSSLNTDTQYF. The CDR3, as DNA: TGTGCCAGCAGTTCACTAAACACAGATACGCAGTATTTT. The V gene is TRBV6-6, the J gene TRBJ2-3, with unresolved D. The CDR3 runs to 13 residues. Between the trimmed V and J ends, which lost 4 bases and 2 bases, there was a span of 7 bases. Germline CDR1 reads MNHNY; CDR2 reads SVGAGI (reference sequence).